This T cell receptor beta chain appears in the sequencing data of a study of cytomegalovirus exposure and HLA in healthy donors. The PCR made use of 60 Vbeta and 13 Jbeta primers. The table came from immunoSEQ multiplex PCR; TCRdb's copy has only in-frame clones and leaves some out. The table shows 60,000 to 70,000 clones, with 55% to 70% occurring only once. Per the germline V gene, CDR1 is MNHEY and CDR2 is SMNVEV (reference sequence). V shed 8 bases, J shed 6 bases, and the junction held 7 bases outside the gene matches. There are 14 residues in the CDR3. Material for sequencing was PBMCs. This receptor was identified in a woman in her forties or fifties in good health and CMV-seronegative. The V and J genes are TRBV27 and TRBJ2-2, with 9 bases matching TRBD1. For the CDR3, the DNA is TGTGCCAGCGGTGGACAGGGGCTAGCCGGGGAGCTGTTTTTT. Encoded protein: CASGGQGLAGELFF.